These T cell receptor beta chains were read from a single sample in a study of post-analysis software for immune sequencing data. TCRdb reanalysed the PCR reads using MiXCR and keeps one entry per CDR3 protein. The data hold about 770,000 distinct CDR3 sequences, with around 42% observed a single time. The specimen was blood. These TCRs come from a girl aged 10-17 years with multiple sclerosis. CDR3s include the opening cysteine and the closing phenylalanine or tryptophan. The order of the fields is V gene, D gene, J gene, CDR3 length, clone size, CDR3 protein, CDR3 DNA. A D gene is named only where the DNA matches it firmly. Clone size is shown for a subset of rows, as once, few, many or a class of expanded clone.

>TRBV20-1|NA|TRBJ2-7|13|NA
CSAGGGLTYEQYF
TGCAGTGCCGGGGGCGGACTCACCTACGAGCAGTACTTC
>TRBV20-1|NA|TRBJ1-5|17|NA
CSAREGGIGLRDQPQHF
TGCAGTGCTAGAGAAGGGGGAATTGGGCTAAGGGATCAGCCCCAGCATTTT
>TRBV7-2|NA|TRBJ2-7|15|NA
CASSLAGAITYEQYF
TGTGCCAGCAGCTTAGCAGGGGCTATTACCTACGAGCAGTACTTC
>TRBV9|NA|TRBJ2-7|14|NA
CASSAADTTTEQYF
TGTGCCAGCAGCGCAGCGGACACCACCACAGAGCAGTACTTC
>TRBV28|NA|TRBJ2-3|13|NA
CASSSTSPDTQYF
TGTGCCAGCAGTTCCACTTCTCCAGATACGCAGTATTTT
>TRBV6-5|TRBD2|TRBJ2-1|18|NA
CAGSYSWTSGLNYNEQFF
TGTGCCGGCAGTTACTCGTGGACTAGCGGGTTGAATTACAATGAGCAGTTCTTC
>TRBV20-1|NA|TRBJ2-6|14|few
CSARSESGANVLTF
TGCAGTGCTAGGTCCGAGTCTGGGGCCAACGTCCTGACTTTC
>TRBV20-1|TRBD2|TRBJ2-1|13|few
CSARLAGVGEQFF
TGCAGTGCTCGACTAGCGGGAGTAGGTGAGCAGTTCTTC
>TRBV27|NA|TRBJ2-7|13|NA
CASSDGDPYEQYF
TGTGCCAGCAGTGATGGTGACCCCTACGAGCAGTACTTC
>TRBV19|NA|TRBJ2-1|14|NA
CASSIIWGYNEQFF
TGTGCCAGTAGTATAATTTGGGGCTACAATGAGCAGTTCTTC
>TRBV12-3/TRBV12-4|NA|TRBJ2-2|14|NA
CASSPGVWTGELFF
TGTGCCAGCAGCCCGGGAGTTTGGACCGGGGAGCTGTTTTTT
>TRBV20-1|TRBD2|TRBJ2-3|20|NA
CSARAGRGFRTSGTTDTQYF
TGCAGTGCTAGAGCTGGAAGGGGCTTTCGGACTAGCGGTACCACAGATACGCAGTATTTT
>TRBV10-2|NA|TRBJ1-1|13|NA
CASVRVWGTEAFF
TGCGCCAGTGTCAGGGTGTGGGGCACTGAAGCTTTCTTT
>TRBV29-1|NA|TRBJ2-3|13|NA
CSAAQGEGDTQYF
TGCAGCGCCGCCCAGGGAGAGGGAGATACGCAGTATTTT
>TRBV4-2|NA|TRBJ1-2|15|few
CASSQVTGREYGYTF
TGTGCCAGCAGCCAAGTTACAGGGCGGGAGTATGGCTACACCTTC
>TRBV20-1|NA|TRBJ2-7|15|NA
CSAGRGAGISYEQYF
TGCAGTGCTGGCCGTGGGGCAGGGATTTCCTACGAGCAGTACTTC
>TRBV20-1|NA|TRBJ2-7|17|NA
CSARPYQGLPSSYEQYF
TGCAGTGCTAGGCCCTATCAAGGACTCCCGAGCTCCTACGAGCAGTACTTC
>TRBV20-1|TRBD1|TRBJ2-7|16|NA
CSAREGGDRGSYEQYF
TGCAGTGCTAGAGAGGGGGGGGACAGGGGGTCTTACGAGCAGTACTTC
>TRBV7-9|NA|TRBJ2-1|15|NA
CASSPPRSSPNEQFF
TGTGCCAGCAGCCCCCCGAGGTCAAGCCCCAATGAGCAGTTCTTC
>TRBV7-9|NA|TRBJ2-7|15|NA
CASSPATVMLGEQYF
TGTGCCAGCAGCCCGGCGACAGTGATGCTTGGCGAGCAGTACTTC
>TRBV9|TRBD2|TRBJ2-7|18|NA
CASSGARDSGRPYNEQYF
TGTGCCAGCAGCGGCGCCCGGGATAGCGGGAGGCCCTACAATGAGCAGTACTTC
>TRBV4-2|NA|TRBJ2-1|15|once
CASSQDKTSWNEQFF
TGTGCCAGCAGCCAAGATAAGACTAGTTGGAATGAGCAGTTCTTC
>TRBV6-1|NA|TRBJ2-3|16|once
CASLSLDPSSPDTQYF
TGTGCCAGCCTTTCCCTCGACCCCTCCAGCCCAGATACGCAGTATTTT
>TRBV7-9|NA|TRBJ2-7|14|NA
CASSPGQATYEQYF
TGTGCCAGCAGCCCCGGACAAGCTACCTACGAGCAGTACTTC
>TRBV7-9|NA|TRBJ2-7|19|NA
CASSSLGGTGLSLIYEQYF
TGTGCCAGCAGCTCACTGGGGGGGACAGGCCTTTCCCTAATCTACGAGCAGTACTTC
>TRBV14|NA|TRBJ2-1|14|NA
CASSQKRGGNEQFF
TGTGCCAGCAGCCAAAAGAGGGGTGGGAATGAGCAGTTCTTC
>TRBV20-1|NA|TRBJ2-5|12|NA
CSARPGGEPQYF
TGCAGTGCTAGGCCTGGGGGAGAGCCCCAGTACTTC
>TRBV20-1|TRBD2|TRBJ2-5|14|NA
CRASGPRNQETQYF
TGCAGAGCTAGCGGACCAAGGAATCAAGAGACCCAGTACTTC
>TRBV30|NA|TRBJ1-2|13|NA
CAWSVLWEHGYTF
TGTGCCTGGAGTGTATTATGGGAACATGGCTACACCTTC
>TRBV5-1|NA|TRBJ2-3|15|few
CASSFSGISTDTQYF
TGCGCCAGCAGCTTCTCCGGGATAAGCACAGATACGCAGTATTTT
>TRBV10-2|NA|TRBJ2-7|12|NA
CASQGGLYEQYF
TGCGCCAGCCAGGGGGGATTGTACGAGCAGTACTTC
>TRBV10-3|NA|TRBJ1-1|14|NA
CAISGSGVATEAFF
TGCGCCATCAGTGGCTCGGGGGTGGCCACTGAAGCTTTCTTT